These T cell receptor beta chains were read from a single sample in a study of cytomegalovirus exposure and HLA in healthy donors. Repertoires were generated with immunoSEQ multiplex PCR, while TCRdb's copy carries only in-frame clones and drops some. The table records 150,000 to 160,000 clones, roughly 82% of them present only once. Sequenced: PBMCs. The receptors stem from a woman aged 45-65 years in good health and CMV-seropositive. CDR3s include the opening cysteine and the closing phenylalanine or tryptophan. The order of the fields is CDR3 DNA, CDR3 protein, J gene, V gene, clone size, D gene. The D gene is left open where the match is weak. The listing skips clone size in some rows; elsewhere it reads once, few, many or a size class.

CDR3nt: TGTGCCAGCAGCGCTTACAGGGGGCGAGACACCGGGGAGCTGTTTTTT; CDR3aa: CASSAYRGRDTGELFF; j_gene: TRBJ2-2; v_gene: TRBV11-2; abundance: NA; d_gene: TRBD1
CDR3nt: TGTGCCAGCAGCGGCCAGGGACTCGGAAACACCGTATATTTT; CDR3aa: CASSGQGLGNTVYF; j_gene: TRBJ1-3; v_gene: TRBV7-8; abundance: NA; d_gene: NA
CDR3nt: TGCGCCAGCAGCCTTACAGAAGCTTCGGAAAAACTGTTTTTT; CDR3aa: CASSLTEASEKLFF; j_gene: TRBJ1-4; v_gene: TRBV4-1; abundance: NA; d_gene: NA
CDR3nt: TGTGCCAGTAGTATAGATTTTTCTGGGACTAGCGGGGGGCTCAAGGAGCAGTTCTTC; CDR3aa: CASSIDFSGTSGGLKEQFF; j_gene: TRBJ2-1; v_gene: TRBV19; abundance: NA; d_gene: TRBD2
CDR3nt: TGTGCCTGGAGTTGGGACAGGGGGCGGGTAGCTTTCTTT; CDR3aa: CAWSWDRGRVAFF; j_gene: TRBJ1-1; v_gene: TRBV30; abundance: NA; d_gene: TRBD1
CDR3nt: TGTGCCAGCAGCGTAGATCCTAGCGGAGTCAATGAGCAGTTCTTC; CDR3aa: CASSVDPSGVNEQFF; j_gene: TRBJ2-1; v_gene: TRBV9; abundance: once; d_gene: TRBD2
CDR3nt: TGTGCCAGCAAATACAGGGGGGCCGGGGAGCTGTTTTTT; CDR3aa: CASKYRGAGELFF; j_gene: TRBJ2-2; v_gene: TRBV2; abundance: few; d_gene: TRBD1
CDR3nt: TGTGCCATCAATAGCGCTCGGACCGATACGCAGTATTTT; CDR3aa: CAINSARTDTQYF; j_gene: TRBJ2-3; v_gene: TRBV10-3; abundance: NA; d_gene: NA
CDR3nt: TGTGCCAGCAGCGTGGGGTTACGGAATGAGCAGTTCTTC; CDR3aa: CASSVGLRNEQFF; j_gene: TRBJ2-1; v_gene: TRBV5-6; abundance: NA; d_gene: NA
CDR3nt: TGTGCCAGCAGTGACCAAGGACTAGCTTACGAGCAGTACTTC; CDR3aa: CASSDQGLAYEQYF; j_gene: TRBJ2-7; v_gene: TRBV25-1; abundance: once; d_gene: TRBD2
CDR3nt: TGTGCCAGCAGCCAAGGGCGGGGGCTGTGTGGAAACTATGGCTACACCTTC; CDR3aa: CASSQGRGLCGNYGYTF; j_gene: TRBJ1-2; v_gene: TRBV21-1; abundance: NA; d_gene: NA
CDR3nt: TGTGCCAGCAGTTACGGGGCAGGGCTAGACGAGCAGTACTTC; CDR3aa: CASSYGAGLDEQYF; j_gene: TRBJ2-7; v_gene: TRBV6-5; abundance: NA; d_gene: NA
CDR3nt: TGTGCCAGCAGTGACGGGGTGATTCCCTACTTC; CDR3aa: CASSDGVIPYF; j_gene: TRBJ1-2; v_gene: TRBV25-1; abundance: few; d_gene: NA
CDR3nt: TGTGCCAGCAGCATCGGAACAGGAGGGCCGTACGAGCAGTACTTC; CDR3aa: CASSIGTGGPYEQYF; j_gene: TRBJ2-7; v_gene: TRBV7-9; abundance: NA; d_gene: NA
CDR3nt: TGCGCCAGCAGTCATCCCGGGACACATAATCAGCCCCAGCATTTT; CDR3aa: CASSHPGTHNQPQHF; j_gene: TRBJ1-5; v_gene: TRBV23-1; abundance: NA; d_gene: NA
CDR3nt: TGTGCCAGCAGTCGTACCTACGAGCAGTACTTC; CDR3aa: CASSRTYEQYF; j_gene: TRBJ2-7; v_gene: TRBV7-9; abundance: NA; d_gene: NA
CDR3nt: TGTGCCAGCAGTTTTGGGGGACAGGGGAGATCACCCCTCCACTTT; CDR3aa: CASSFGGQGRSPLHF; j_gene: TRBJ1-6; v_gene: TRBV27; abundance: few; d_gene: TRBD1
CDR3nt: TGTGCCAGCAGCTTGGCTGGGGGCGAGCAGTTCTTC; CDR3aa: CASSLAGGEQFF; j_gene: TRBJ2-1; v_gene: TRBV5-6; abundance: once; d_gene: NA
CDR3nt: TGTGCCAGCAGCTTTGGACAGGGAACCTCGGAGCTGTTTTTT; CDR3aa: CASSFGQGTSELFF; j_gene: TRBJ2-2; v_gene: TRBV14; abundance: NA; d_gene: TRBD1
CDR3nt: TGTGCCAGCAGCTCAGGACAGGGGACTGAAGCTTTCTTT; CDR3aa: CASSSGQGTEAFF; j_gene: TRBJ1-1; v_gene: TRBV7-8; abundance: NA; d_gene: TRBD1
CDR3nt: TGTGCCAGCAGTCGGCGGGACAGGAGCTACGAGCAGTACTTC; CDR3aa: CASSRRDRSYEQYF; j_gene: TRBJ2-7; v_gene: TRBV6-5; abundance: NA; d_gene: TRBD1
CDR3nt: TGCGCCAGCAGCCAATATGCGGGGGGGAACACCGGGGAGCTGTTTTTT; CDR3aa: CASSQYAGGNTGELFF; j_gene: TRBJ2-2; v_gene: TRBV4-3; abundance: NA; d_gene: TRBD2
CDR3nt: TGTGCCAGTAGCCCGGGACAGGGGACCTCCTTTCTCAATCAGCCCCAGCATTTT; CDR3aa: CASSPGQGTSFLNQPQHF; j_gene: TRBJ1-5; v_gene: TRBV19; abundance: NA; d_gene: TRBD1
CDR3nt: TGCAGCGTGGGACTAGCCTACGAGCAGTACTTC; CDR3aa: CSVGLAYEQYF; j_gene: TRBJ2-7; v_gene: TRBV29-1; abundance: NA; d_gene: TRBD2
CDR3nt: TGTGCCAACAACCGAATGAGGAGCACAGATACGCAGTATTTT; CDR3aa: CANNRMRSTDTQYF; j_gene: TRBJ2-3; v_gene: TRBV11-2; abundance: NA; d_gene: NA
CDR3nt: TGTGCCAGCTCACCATGGGGCGAATACGAGCAGTACTTC; CDR3aa: CASSPWGEYEQYF; j_gene: TRBJ2-7; v_gene: TRBV18; abundance: NA; d_gene: NA
CDR3nt: TGTGCCAGCAGCCCCCAGGGTTTTGACTATGGCTACACCTTC; CDR3aa: CASSPQGFDYGYTF; j_gene: TRBJ1-2; v_gene: TRBV7-9; abundance: NA; d_gene: NA
CDR3nt: TGTGCCAGCAGGGTGGGGGCCACTTATGGCTACACCTTC; CDR3aa: CASRVGATYGYTF; j_gene: TRBJ1-2; v_gene: TRBV27; abundance: NA; d_gene: NA
CDR3nt: TGTGCCAGCAGCTTAAGGGGGAGGGGGGGGCAGAATGAGCAGTTCTTC; CDR3aa: CASSLRGRGGQNEQFF; j_gene: TRBJ2-1; v_gene: TRBV7-2; abundance: few; d_gene: NA
CDR3nt: TGTGCCAGCAGCTTGGAGGGGACGGGGGTCGCCGGGGAGCTGTTTTTT; CDR3aa: CASSLEGTGVAGELFF; j_gene: TRBJ2-2; v_gene: TRBV5-6; abundance: NA; d_gene: NA
CDR3nt: TGTGCCAGCAGCTCGGCAGGACAGGGAAACACTGAAGCTTTCTTT; CDR3aa: CASSSAGQGNTEAFF; j_gene: TRBJ1-1; v_gene: TRBV5-4; abundance: NA; d_gene: TRBD1
CDR3nt: TGTGCCAGCAGCTTGGGACAGGCCAATTCACCCCTCCACTTT; CDR3aa: CASSLGQANSPLHF; j_gene: TRBJ1-6; v_gene: TRBV11-3; abundance: NA; d_gene: TRBD1
CDR3nt: TGTGCCAGCAGCTTAGCCCGGGGTTCGTTGATCTTTAACTATGGCTACACCTTC; CDR3aa: CASSLARGSLIFNYGYTF; j_gene: TRBJ1-2; v_gene: TRBV13; abundance: NA; d_gene: NA
CDR3nt: TGTGCCAGCTCAGGCTGGGCAGGGGTGACAGATACGCAGTATTTT; CDR3aa: CASSGWAGVTDTQYF; j_gene: TRBJ2-3; v_gene: TRBV18; abundance: NA; d_gene: NA
CDR3nt: TGTGCCAGCAGCGTAATCGGGACTAGGGTTGTGGATACGCAGTATTTT; CDR3aa: CASSVIGTRVVDTQYF; j_gene: TRBJ2-3; v_gene: TRBV9; abundance: NA; d_gene: TRBD2
CDR3nt: TGTGCCAGCAGTTCTCGGACTAGCGGGGTCTCCTACGAGCAGTACTTC; CDR3aa: CASSSRTSGVSYEQYF; j_gene: TRBJ2-7; v_gene: TRBV6-5; abundance: NA; d_gene: TRBD2
CDR3nt: TGCGCCAGCAGAGGGGGTTCTGAAAAACTGTTTTTT; CDR3aa: CASRGGSEKLFF; j_gene: TRBJ1-4; v_gene: TRBV5-1; abundance: NA; d_gene: NA
CDR3nt: TGTGCCAGCAGCCTAGCGGGGGGTTCAGATACGCAGTATTTT; CDR3aa: CASSLAGGSDTQYF; j_gene: TRBJ2-3; v_gene: TRBV9; abundance: NA; d_gene: TRBD2
CDR3nt: TGTGCCAGCAGTGGGGGCTACTCCTACAATGAGCAGTTCTTC; CDR3aa: CASSGGYSYNEQFF; j_gene: TRBJ2-1; v_gene: TRBV2; abundance: NA; d_gene: NA
CDR3nt: TGTGCCAGCAGTGAACGGGGCACAGATACGCAGTATTTT; CDR3aa: CASSERGTDTQYF; j_gene: TRBJ2-3; v_gene: TRBV6-1; abundance: NA; d_gene: NA
CDR3nt: TGTGCCAGCAGCGCTCCGGGACAGGGGGACTATGGCTACACCTTC; CDR3aa: CASSAPGQGDYGYTF; j_gene: TRBJ1-2; v_gene: TRBV9; abundance: NA; d_gene: TRBD1
CDR3nt: TGTGCCAGCAGCTTAATCTGGGTTGGGGACTCAAGCTCCTACGAGCAGTACTTC; CDR3aa: CASSLIWVGDSSSYEQYF; j_gene: TRBJ2-7; v_gene: TRBV7-8; abundance: NA; d_gene: NA
CDR3nt: TGTGCCAGCAGCTCGCTGGACGGGGGTTCCTACGAGCAGTACTTC; CDR3aa: CASSSLDGGSYEQYF; j_gene: TRBJ2-7; v_gene: TRBV7-6; abundance: NA; d_gene: NA
CDR3nt: TGTGCCAGCAGCTTAGCATTCGGGGAGCAGTACTTC; CDR3aa: CASSLAFGEQYF; j_gene: TRBJ2-7; v_gene: TRBV7-2; abundance: NA; d_gene: NA
CDR3nt: TGTGCCAGCAGGGGACAGGGGAATCAGCCCCAGCATTTT; CDR3aa: CASRGQGNQPQHF; j_gene: TRBJ1-5; v_gene: TRBV6-1; abundance: NA; d_gene: TRBD1
CDR3nt: TGTGCCAGCAGCGTAGAGGCAGGGGGCCTCTATGGCTACACCTTC; CDR3aa: CASSVEAGGLYGYTF; j_gene: TRBJ1-2; v_gene: TRBV9; abundance: NA; d_gene: TRBD1
CDR3nt: TGCGCCAGCAGCCAAGGACTAGCAGACTACAATGAGCAGTTCTTC; CDR3aa: CASSQGLADYNEQFF; j_gene: TRBJ2-1; v_gene: TRBV4-3; abundance: NA; d_gene: TRBD2
CDR3nt: TGCAGCGTTGAAAGCGGAGGGCAGTTCTTC; CDR3aa: CSVESGGQFF; j_gene: TRBJ2-1; v_gene: TRBV29-1; abundance: NA; d_gene: NA
CDR3nt: TGTGCCAGCAGGTCAGGGCCCACTGAAGCTTTCTTT; CDR3aa: CASRSGPTEAFF; j_gene: TRBJ1-1; v_gene: TRBV6-5; abundance: NA; d_gene: NA
CDR3nt: TGTGCCAGCAGTTTTTCCCTAAACACTGAAGCTTTCTTT; CDR3aa: CASSFSLNTEAFF; j_gene: TRBJ1-1; v_gene: TRBV6-5; abundance: NA; d_gene: NA
CDR3nt: TGTGCCAGCAGCCGGACTAGCGGGGGGAACACAGATACGCAGTATTTT; CDR3aa: CASSRTSGGNTDTQYF; j_gene: TRBJ2-3; v_gene: TRBV11-2; abundance: NA; d_gene: TRBD2
CDR3nt: TGCAGTGCTAGTACCAGGGGCGGCTACACCTTC; CDR3aa: CSASTRGGYTF; j_gene: TRBJ1-2; v_gene: TRBV20-1; abundance: few; d_gene: NA
CDR3nt: TGTGCCAGCAGTTTAAGGATCGGGAGCGGGGTAACCGGGGAGCTGTTTTTT; CDR3aa: CASSLRIGSGVTGELFF; j_gene: TRBJ2-2; v_gene: TRBV27; abundance: NA; d_gene: TRBD2
CDR3nt: TGTGCCAGTAGTATATACGGGACAGGGGGCCGTGAGCAGTACTTC; CDR3aa: CASSIYGTGGREQYF; j_gene: TRBJ2-7; v_gene: TRBV19; abundance: NA; d_gene: TRBD1